These 14 T cell receptor beta chains were sequenced from one sample in a study of blood T cell repertoires in COVID-19. TCRdb's table, derived via immunoSEQ multiplex PCR, lists solely in-frame clones and lacks some. The sample includes approximately 300,000 clones, about 85% of them seen just once. The source material was peripheral blood. These receptors were obtained from a woman in her fifties or sixties with active or convalescent COVID-19.

The chain recombines TRBV19 with TRBJ1-2; 9 bases map to TRBD1. This CDR3 region has 15 residues. CDR1 is LNHDA and CDR2 is SQIVND in the germline V gene (reference sequence). V was pared by 0 bases and J by 7 bases, with 6 bases of the junction left unmatched. The CDR3 sequence: CASSIDQTGGSGYTF. In DNA form, the CDR3 reads TGTGCCAGTAGTATAGATCAAACAGGGGGCAGTGGCTACACCTTC. The whole variable domain, remainder taken from reference TRBV19 and TRBJ1-2, is DGGITQSPKYLFRKEGQNVTLSCEQNLNHDAMYWYRQDPGQGLRLIYYSQIVNDFQKGDIAEGYSVSREKKESFPLTVTSAQKNPTAFYLCASSIDQTGGSGYTFGSGTRLTVV.

V and J are TRBV19 and TRBJ2-2, with TRBD1 matching over 11 bases. V trimming: 3 bases; J trimming: 8 bases; junction bases outside the gene matches: 8. CDR1 and CDR2 (germline): LNHDA, SQIVND (reference sequence). CDR3 length: 16 amino acids. The CDR3 region has the DNA TGTGCCAGTAGTATCTTCGTGGGGACAGGGGGAGGGGAGCTGTTTTTT. This codes for CASSIFVGTGGGELFF.

This sequence joins TRBV27 and TRBJ1-1, with D unclear. The CDR3 loop spans 13 amino acids. Trimming cost V 5 bases and J 1 base, with 8 bases left between them. From germline, CDR1 is MNHEY and CDR2 SMNVEV (reference sequence). The chain's CDR3 is CASSRIRNTEAFF. The CDR3 nucleotides are TGTGCCAGCAGTAGAATCAGGAACACTGAAGCTTTCTTT.

The chain employs TRBV28 and TRBJ2-5; 7 bases agree with TRBD1. CDR3 length: 16 amino acids. Germline V CDR1 and CDR2: MDHEN, SYDVKM. Germline trimming cut 1 base from V and 2 bases from J; bases unmatched to any gene: 7. In DNA form, the CDR3 reads TGTGCCAGCAGTTTATCGGGACAGTACCAACAAGAGACCCAGTACTTC. Encoded protein: CASSLSGQYQQETQYF.

This sequence joins TRBV9 and TRBJ2-2, with 10 bases matching TRBD2. J was trimmed by 5 bases and V by 2 bases; bases with no gene match: 9. From germline, CDR1 is SGDLS and CDR2 YYNGEE. CDR3 length equals 17 residues. CDR3 DNA sequence: TGTGCCAGCAGCGTCACCCTAGCGGGAGCGGGGACCGGGGAGCTGTTTTTT. Protein sequence: CASSVTLAGAGTGELFF.

The V and J genes are TRBV9 and TRBJ1-1, with TRBD1 as a possible D gene (5 bases). The CDR3 is 13 residues long. From germline, CDR1 is SGDLS and CDR2 YYNGEE. Trimming took off 3 bases at V and 3 bases at J, with 9 bases between the two ends. CDR3 region: CASSGVGDTEAFF. CDR3 sequence (DNA): TGTGCCAGCAGCGGGGTAGGGGACACTGAAGCTTTCTTT.

This clone was recorded a few times. The chain carries TRBV7-2 and TRBJ2-3; a possible D gene is TRBD2 (6 bases). V dropped 2 bases and J dropped 4 bases, with 7 bases sitting between them. Germline lookup yields CDR1 SGHTA and CDR2 FQGNSA. This CDR3 spans 13 amino acids. The CDR3 DNA sequence: TGTGCCAGCAGCTTAAGGGAGGCAGATACGCAGTATTTT. Its translation is CASSLREADTQYF.

The CDR3 region is CASSQGYTEAFF. The CDR3 DNA follows: TGTGCCAGCAGCCAGGGATACACTGAAGCTTTCTTT. The V gene is TRBV12-3 or TRBV12-4, the J gene TRBJ1-1; D possibly corresponds to TRBD1 (5 bases). CDR3 size: 12 residues. The ends were cut back, 6 bases at V and 3 bases at J, with 8 bases in the middle.

The J gene is TRBJ2-1, the V gene TRBV28; D gene unclear. The V end was cut by 7 bases, the J end by 0 bases, with 13 bases between. Germline V gene lookup returns CDR1 MDHEN and CDR2 SYDVKM. The CDR3 length is 15 residues. CDR3 protein: CASTSLRSSYNEQFF. CDR3 bases: TGTGCCAGCACTTCCCTACGGAGCTCCTACAATGAGCAGTTCTTC. The whole variable domain, remainder taken from reference TRBV28 and TRBJ2-1, is DVKVTQSSRYLVKRTGEKVFLECVQDMDHENMFWYRQDPGLGLRLIYFSYDVKMKEKGDIPEGYSVSREKKERFSLILESASTNQTSMYLCASTSLRSSYNEQFFGPGTRLTVL.

The chain employs TRBV29-1 and TRBJ2-3, with D perhaps matching TRBD1 (6 bases). Per the germline V gene, CDR1 is SQVTM and CDR2 is ANQGSEA. The CDR3 runs to 14 residues. V lost 4 bases to trimming and J lost 5 bases, with 16 bases between them. In DNA, the CDR3 is TGCAGCGTTGTGGCAGTGACAGGTGGAGATACGCAGTATTTT. It codes for CSVVAVTGGDTQYF.

About this clone itself: This sample includes further DNA sequences coding for the same CDR3. This chain joins TRBV27 and TRBJ1-1; D unclear. Germline-derived CDR1 and CDR2 are MNHEY and SMNVEV (reference sequence). CDR3 length equals 13 residues. Trimming took off 1 base at V and 5 bases at J, with 8 bases between the two ends. The CDR3, as DNA: TGTGCCAGCAGTTTATTAGGGAGAACTGAAGCTTTCTTT. It yields the protein CASSLLGRTEAFF.

The rearrangement joins TRBV19 to TRBJ2-3; D perhaps matches TRBD2 (6 bases). CDR1 and CDR2 (germline): LNHDA, SQIVND (reference sequence). The CDR3 is 16 amino acids. The V end lost 7 bases, the J end lost 3 bases, and 20 bases lay between the germline ends. The CDR3 DNA sequence: TGTGCCAGTACTTCCAACCCCGCCGGGGGAACAGATACGCAGTATTTT. Translating it yields CASTSNPAGGTDTQYF.

In its sample, this clone was seen once. The chain combines TRBV18 with TRBJ2-5; 8 nucleotides agree with TRBD2. The CDR3 has 15 amino acids. Losses at the gene ends were 2 bases for V and 5 bases for J; bases not matched to a gene: 7. Germline CDR1 is KGHSH and CDR2 is LQKENI. The CDR3 DNA reads TGTGCCAGCTCACCAATAGCGGGATGGCGGGAGACCCAGTACTTC. Protein sequence: CASSPIAGWRETQYF.

The gene calls are TRBV11-2 and TRBJ1-6, with no clear D. There are 19 residues in the CDR3. Germline assignment: CDR1 SGHAT and CDR2 FQNNGV. The V and J ends lost 2 bases and 7 bases respectively, with 24 bases between them. CDR3 DNA sequence: TGTGCCAGCAGCTTAATTACCGGGCCTTTCGGGGATAGAAATTCACCCCTCCACTTT. Residues: CASSLITGPFGDRNSPLHF.